The subject of this entry is one TCR beta chain. The junction had 15 bases not matched to a gene; V was cut back by 8 bases and J by 5 bases. This CDR3 is built from 16 residues. From germline, CDR1 is MNHEY and CDR2 SMNVEV (reference sequence). This record belongs to a study of neoadjuvant anti-PD-1 for oral cavity cancer. For the study at large: Most patients had three to four biweekly doses of 3 mg/kg nivolumab before resection.

Measured with immunoSEQ multiplex PCR; TCRdb has only the in-frame clones, and not every one. The table shows about 14,000 clones, with approximately 71% occurring only once. These newly diagnosed stage II-IVA oral cavity squamous cell carcinoma patients had no prior systemic or radiation treatment. These oral cavity squamous cell carcinomas were HPV-negative and locally advanced. No culture or expansion preceded analysis of these blood cells. The material was PBMCs, obtained before nivolumab (anti-PD-1) treatment. The source is a person aged 35-80 years with oral cavity squamous cell carcinoma. V gene TRBV27 combines with J gene TRBJ1-5; 7 nucleotides line up with TRBD1. The CDR3 coding sequence is TGTGCCAGCCGACGCTCCCCCGGGACAGAATATCAGCCCCAGCATTTT. Translating it yields CASRRSPGTEYQPQHF.